This TCR beta chain is from a study of radiation and T cells in renal cell carcinoma. This clone appeared a single time. Trimming removed 0 bases from V and 4 bases from J, with 10 bases in between. Germline V gene lookup returns CDR1 SGHTA and CDR2 FQGTGA. CDR3 size: 16 residues. Sequencing used immunoSEQ multiplex PCR; TCRdb keeps in-frame clones, though not all of them. This repertoire shows 50,000 to 65,000 clones, roughly 80% found once; its top ten account for roughly 6.8%. Time point reported: blood 4 weeks post-SBRT, at nephrectomy. Sample treatment: 15 Gy SBRT to primary tumor, nephrectomy 4 weeks later. Nephrectomy followed 15 Gy stereotactic body radiation by 4 weeks.

The J gene is TRBJ2-6, the V gene TRBV7-3; no firm D call. Sequencing used blood, obtained from a patient whose treatment included radiotherapy and nephrectomy. This sequence was found in a man aged 55 to 69 with renal cell carcinoma. In DNA, the CDR3 is TGTGCCAGCAGCTTAACGTCAGGAACGGGGGCCAACGTCCTGACTTTC. This codes for CASSLTSGTGANVLTF.